The next 30 T cell receptor beta chains were all read from a single sample in a study of regulatory T cells in long-lasting Graves disease. As to time point: persistent/refractory GD, antithyroid drugs over 5 years with positive TRAb. The TCR library was made from RNA extracted from PBMCs. Building of the TCR beta libraries involved iRepertoire HTBI primers and Arm-PCR of CDR3 regions. TCRdb passed the multiplex PCR reads through MiXCR, listing each CDR3 protein once. This table has 650,000 to 700,000 distinct CDR3 sequences, about 32% appearing once. The specimen comprised peripheral blood mononuclear cells (PBMCs), sampled when the disease was refractory, from a patient treated with antithyroid drugs. These receptors all stem from a female donor with Graves disease.

V usage is TRBV18 and J usage is TRBJ1-1; 9 bases agree with TRBD1. Per the germline V gene, CDR1 is KGHSH and CDR2 is LQKENI. The ends lost 6 bases at V and 0 bases at J; junction bases unmatched: 5. The CDR3 totals 15 residues. The CDR3 nucleotides read TGTGCCAGCTCCCGGACAGGGGATATGAACACTGAAGCTTTCTTT. Protein product: CASSRTGDMNTEAFF.

As for this clonotype: A much larger clone differs by one base, so this may be a read error. CDR3: CTSSESQTGPEKLFF. In nucleotides, the CDR3 is TGTACCAGCAGTGAATCCCAGACAGGGCCCGAAAAACTGTTTTTT. J is TRBJ1-4 and V is TRBV25-1; 7 bases map to TRBD1. Per germline, CDR1 MGHDK and CDR2 SYGVNS. The CDR3 consists of 15 residues.

The CDR3 DNA is TGTGCCAGCAGGAGAAGCGGGACAACTCCAACTAATGAAAAACTGTTTTTT. Its translation is CASRRSGTTPTNEKLFF. The chain is built from TRBV6-1 and TRBJ1-4; TRBD1 might be the D (6 bases). The CDR3 extends over 17 amino acids. The germline CDR1 and CDR2 sequences are MNHNS and SASEGT. V lost 6 bases, J lost 0 bases, and 17 bases lay in between.

This chain uses TRBV5-1 with TRBJ2-7; the D is unclear. CDR1 SGHRS and CDR2 YFSETQ come from the germline V gene. This CDR3 region has 16 residues. V lost 4 bases to trimming and J lost 0 bases, with 17 bases between them. CDR3 nucleotide sequence: TGCGCCAGCAGCCCCTCCAACGGACGGAGCTCCTACGAGCAGTACTTC. It codes for CASSPSNGRSSYEQYF.

The chain combines TRBV7-9 with TRBJ1-2; D possibly corresponds to TRBD1 (5 bases). This CDR3 comprises 14 residues. Per germline, CDR1 SEHNR and CDR2 FQNEAQ (reference sequence). Trimming shortened V by 5 bases and J by 2 bases, and 12 bases separated the two germline ends. The CDR3 sequence: CASSLSTENYGYTF. In DNA, the CDR3 is TGTGCCAGCAGCCTCTCGACAGAAAACTATGGCTACACCTTC.

The chain uses TRBV6-2 or TRBV6-3 and TRBJ1-5; no clear D. Trimming left V 5 bases short and J 3 bases short, with 14 bases between. The CDR3 consists of 15 residues. CDR1 and CDR2 from the germline V gene are MNHEY and SVGEGT. The CDR3 DNA is TGTGCCAGCAGTGAGCCGCAAAGGGCCAATCAGCCCCAGCATTTT. It encodes CASSEPQRANQPQHF.

In its sample, this clonotype was seen a few times. This chain uses TRBV4-1 with TRBJ1-1, with D maybe TRBD1 (6 bases). The CDR3 is 16 amino acids. Trimming removed 0 bases at V and 4 bases at J, with 15 bases between. Germline loops: CDR1 MGHRA, CDR2 YSYEKL. This CDR3 reads CASSQDERRGATEAFF. The DNA for the CDR3 is TGCGCCAGCAGCCAAGACGAACGCAGGGGAGCCACTGAAGCTTTCTTT.

This clonotype appeared a few times. The chain combines TRBV5-6 with TRBJ2-5, with 7 bases matching TRBD2. Germline values: CDR1 SGHDT, CDR2 YYEEEE. This CDR3 contains 16 residues. V gave up 1 base and J gave up 2 bases; unmatched junction bases: 8. The CDR3 DNA is TGTGCCAGCAGCTTGTTTGGCGGGAGTCTTCAAGAGACCCAGTACTTC. Translating gives CASSLFGGSLQETQYF.

This clonotype was recorded only once. The chain recombines TRBV29-1 with TRBJ1-4; no clear D gene. Trimming stripped 2 bases from V and 16 bases from J, with 14 bases between. The CDR3 consists of 11 residues. Germline values: CDR1 SQVTM, CDR2 ANQGSEA. Here the CDR3 reads CSVESRGRTFF. The CDR3 nucleotides are TGCAGCGTTGAATCTCGTGGGCGAACGTTTTTT.

This clonotype was observed a few times. The chain couples TRBV9 to TRBJ2-5; D gene unclear. CDR3 length: 14 residues. Per germline, CDR1 SGDLS and CDR2 YYNGEE. V lost 0 bases to trimming and J lost 3 bases, with 9 bases between them. The CDR3 is CASSVGLHKETQYF. Here the CDR3 DNA reads TGTGCCAGCAGCGTAGGGTTGCACAAAGAGACCCAGTACTTC.

CDR3 sequence: CSAPDNRASNTEAFF. In DNA, the CDR3 is TGCAGTGCCCCGGACAACCGGGCTTCGAACACTGAAGCTTTCTTT. V is TRBV20-1 and J is TRBJ1-1; maybe TRBD1 (5 bases). Germline-derived CDR1 and CDR2 are DFQATT and SNEGSKA (reference sequence). Trimming left V 6 bases short and J 1 base short, with 18 bases between. CDR3 length: 15 residues.

This chain connects TRBV20-1 to TRBJ1-2, with D uncertain. The ends were cut back, 5 bases at V and 2 bases at J, with 18 bases in the middle. CDR1 is DFQATT, CDR2 SNEGSKA, per germline (reference sequence). The CDR3 is 15 amino acids. The CDR3 bases are TGCAGTGCTCGCTCTCAGTTTGGACTCAACTATGGCTACACCTTC. Its protein product is CSARSQFGLNYGYTF.

This chain joins TRBV29-1 and TRBJ2-7; no clear D gene. Trimming pared 0 bases from V and 3 bases from J, leaving 3 bases between. CDR3 length: 11 residues. In germline, CDR1 is SQVTM, CDR2 ANQGSEA. Here the CDR3 DNA reads TGCAGCGTTGAAGATCTCTACGAGCAGTACTTC. It specifies CSVEDLYEQYF.

The table lists this clonotype with a few counts. This chain uses TRBV11-2 with TRBJ2-2; D gene ambiguous. The CDR3 runs 13 residues. V was cut by 5 bases and J by 3 bases, with 7 bases left in between. Germline lookup yields CDR1 SGHAT and CDR2 FQNNGV. CDR3 protein: CASSLIDTGELFF. As DNA, the CDR3 is TGTGCCAGCAGCCTTATTGACACCGGGGAGCTGTTTTTT.

In its sample, this clonotype was seen many times. V gene TRBV5-1 combines with J gene TRBJ1-2; possible D gene TRBD1, 5 bases. The V gene lost 0 bases and the J gene lost 2 bases, with 14 bases spanning the gap. CDR1 is SGHRS and CDR2 is YFSETQ in the germline V gene. This CDR3 comprises 16 residues. The DNA of the CDR3 is TGCGCCAGCAGCTTGGTGCCATCTTGGGACAACTATGGCTACACCTTC. Translated: CASSLVPSWDNYGYTF.

The chain links TRBV6-2 or TRBV6-3 to TRBJ1-1; 10 bases are a match to TRBD1. The germline V gene has CDR1 MNHEY and CDR2 SVGEGT. CDR3 size: 17 residues. V lost 5 bases and J lost 3; bases outside the gene matches: 12. The CDR3: CASSEIPGTGVDTEAFF. CDR3 sequence (DNA): TGTGCCAGCAGTGAAATCCCCGGGACAGGGGTGGACACTGAAGCTTTCTTT.

This CDR3 is CASIDGGQGINYGYTF. The CDR3 DNA sequence: TGTGCCAGCATCGATGGCGGGCAGGGGATTAACTATGGCTACACCTTC. The chain has TRBV7-9 and TRBJ1-2; D is possibly TRBD1 (6 bases). CDR1 and CDR2 from the germline V gene are SEHNR and FQNEAQ (reference sequence). The V end lost 7 bases, the J end lost 1 base, and 19 bases lay between the germline ends. This CDR3 region has 16 residues.

The chain couples TRBV12-3 or TRBV12-4 to TRBJ2-5; the D is unclear. Trimming removed 4 bases at V and 2 bases at J, with 14 bases between. The length of the CDR3 is 15 residues. The CDR3 DNA sequence: TGTGCCAGCAGTTCCTCGACCTCCGGACAAGAGACCCAGTACTTC. It yields the protein CASSSSTSGQETQYF.

This clonotype occurred a few times. The V gene is TRBV20-1, the J gene TRBJ1-1, with a possible D match to TRBD1 (5 bases). The CDR3 runs 15 residues. V lost 0 bases to trimming and J lost 5 bases, with 16 bases between them. Germline-derived CDR1 and CDR2 are DFQATT and SNEGSKA (reference sequence). The CDR3 DNA reads TGCAGTGCTAGAGATCGTGTGACATCAGGGACTGAAGCTTTCTTT. This codes for CSARDRVTSGTEAFF.

This clonotype came up a few times. V usage is TRBV12-3 or TRBV12-4 and J usage is TRBJ1-2; D perhaps matches TRBD1 (6 bases). The ends were cut back, 6 bases at V and 4 bases at J, with 12 bases in the middle. The CDR3 runs 13 residues. CDR3 protein: CASRVRGAYGYTF. DNA for the CDR3: TGTGCCAGCAGGGTCAGGGGTGCCTATGGCTACACCTTC.

This chain joins TRBV11-2 and TRBJ1-2, with TRBD1 matching over 7 bases. The CDR3 totals 14 residues. Per germline, CDR1 SGHAT and CDR2 FQNNGV. The trim removed 1 base at V and 4 bases at J, leaving 3 bases unmatched. The CDR3 region has the DNA TGTGCCAGCAGCTTAGGGACAGGTCCCTATGGCTACACCTTC. This codes for CASSLGTGPYGYTF.

As for this clonotype: A much larger clone lies a single base off, so this may be a read error. The genes are TRBV12-3 or TRBV12-4 and TRBJ2-7, with D perhaps matching TRBD1 (5 bases). V dropped 1 base and J dropped 6 bases, with 16 bases sitting between them. CDR3 length: 15 amino acids. The CDR3, as DNA: TGTGCCAGCAGTTTAGAGGGGTACACCGGCTGCGAGCAGTACTTC. This gives the protein CASSLEGYTGCEQYF.

V gene TRBV9 combines with J gene TRBJ1-1; tentatively, D is TRBD1 (5 bases). Germline V gives CDR1 SGDLS, CDR2 YYNGEE. The CDR3 contains 15 residues. V was pared by 2 bases and J by 0 bases, with 11 bases between. CDR3 DNA: TGTGCCAGCAGCGTCAGGGCGTCCATGAACACTGAAGCTTTCTTT. This gives the protein CASSVRASMNTEAFF.

In this sample, this clonotype turned up many times. The chain joins TRBV28 to TRBJ1-1; D possibly corresponds to TRBD1 (6 bases). The length of the CDR3 is 14 residues. V lost 3 bases, J lost 4 bases, and 12 bases lay in between. CDR1 is MDHEN and CDR2 is SYDVKM in the germline V gene. CDR3 sequence reads: CASSLAGEGTEAFF. Here the CDR3 DNA reads TGTGCCAGCAGTTTGGCAGGGGAGGGCACTGAAGCTTTCTTT.

This clonotype was seen more than once but under ten times. V and J are TRBV29-1 and TRBJ1-2; no firm D call. Germline V gives CDR1 SQVTM, CDR2 ANQGSEA. There are 13 residues in the CDR3. Trimming removed 6 bases from V and 6 bases from J, with 17 bases in between. The CDR3 DNA reads as TGCAGCGTCCGGGCCGTCCCCTGGGATGGCTACACCTTC. Translated, it gives CSVRAVPWDGYTF.

The J gene is TRBJ1-5, the V gene TRBV20-1; D may be TRBD1 (5 bases). This CDR3 contains 13 residues. V was pared by 6 bases and J by 3 bases, with 12 bases between. CDR1 DFQATT and CDR2 SNEGSKA come from the germline V gene (reference sequence). The CDR3 region has the DNA TGCAGTGCGTTCAGGGACTACAATCAGCCCCAGCATTTT. Protein sequence: CSAFRDYNQPQHF.

The sample holds many counts of this clonotype. This rearrangement joins TRBV28 to TRBJ1-5; D gene unclear. CDR1 is MDHEN, CDR2 SYDVKM, per germline. The CDR3 extends over 17 amino acids. Trimming removed 4 bases at V and 0 bases at J, with 16 bases between. The DNA of the CDR3 is TGTGCCAGCAGTTCACCCGCCGGGCCGGGTAGCAATCAGCCCCAGCATTTT. Its protein is CASSSPAGPGSNQPQHF.

This clonotype was seen repeatedly, ten times or more. The CDR3 DNA is TGTGCCAGCAGAAGGGACTCCGAAGCAACTGAAGCTTTCTTT. Translated: CASRRDSEATEAFF. V gene TRBV12-3 or TRBV12-4 combines with J gene TRBJ1-1; D is perhaps TRBD1 (5 bases). This CDR3 comprises 14 residues. Trimming stripped 6 bases from V and 5 bases from J, with 16 bases between.

This clonotype has more than one count but fewer than ten. This chain connects TRBV7-9 to TRBJ1-4; unclear D gene. This CDR3 region has 14 residues. Germline CDR1 reads SEHNR; CDR2 reads FQNEAQ (reference sequence). The germline V and J ends were trimmed by 6 bases and 5 bases, with 13 bases remaining between them. The CDR3 sequence: CASSLAQSNEKLFF. CDR3 DNA sequence: TGTGCCAGCAGTTTGGCTCAATCGAATGAAAAACTGTTTTTT.

This clonotype has just a few counts. The V and J genes are TRBV9 and TRBJ2-5, with 9 bases fitting TRBD1. The V gene end was trimmed by 3 bases and the J gene end by 0 bases; junction bases not matched to a gene: 6. CDR3 size: 16 residues. Looked up from germline, CDR1 is SGDLS and CDR2 is YYNGEE. DNA for the CDR3: TGTGCCAGCAGCGCCGGGGACAGGGAAAACCAAGAGACCCAGTACTTC. The encoded protein is CASSAGDRENQETQYF.